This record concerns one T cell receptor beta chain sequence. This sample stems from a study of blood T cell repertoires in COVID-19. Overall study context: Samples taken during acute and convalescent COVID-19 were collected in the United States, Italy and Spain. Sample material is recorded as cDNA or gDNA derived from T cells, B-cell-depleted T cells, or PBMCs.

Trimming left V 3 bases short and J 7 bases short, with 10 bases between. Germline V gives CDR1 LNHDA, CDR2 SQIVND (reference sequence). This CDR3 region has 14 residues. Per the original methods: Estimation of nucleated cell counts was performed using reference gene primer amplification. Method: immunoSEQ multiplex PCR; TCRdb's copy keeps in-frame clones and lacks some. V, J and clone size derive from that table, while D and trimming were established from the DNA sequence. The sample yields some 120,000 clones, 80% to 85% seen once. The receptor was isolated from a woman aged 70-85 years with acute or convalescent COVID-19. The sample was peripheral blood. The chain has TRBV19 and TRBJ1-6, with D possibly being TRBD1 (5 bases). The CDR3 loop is CASSIVTENSPLHF. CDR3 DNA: TGTGCCAGTAGTATTGTGACAGAGAATTCACCCCTCCACTTT.